One and the same sample provided the 10 T cell receptor beta chains below, sequenced in a study of T cell responses to AZD1222 COVID-19 vaccine. The method was immunoSEQ multiplex PCR; TCRdb's version includes in-frame clones alone and lacks a portion of them. The repertoire holds 90,000 to 110,000 clones, with roughly 88% as singletons. The material was peripheral blood, obtained on day 0 of AZD1222 vaccination. These receptors came from an adult in good health.

The rearrangement links TRBV9 to TRBJ1-2, with D uncertain. The length of the CDR3 is 13 residues. V lost 3 bases, J lost 2 bases, and 8 bases lay in between. Germline loops: CDR1 SGDLS, CDR2 YYNGEE. The DNA for the CDR3 is TGTGCCAGCAGCGCGGAGGTCAACTATGGCTACACCTTC. Translating gives CASSAEVNYGYTF.

The V and J genes are TRBV19 and TRBJ1-3, with 7 bases lining up with TRBD1. The CDR3 runs to 15 residues. Per germline, CDR1 LNHDA and CDR2 SQIVND (reference sequence). After removal of 4 bases from V and 2 bases from J, the junction contained 5 bases not matched to a gene. The DNA for the CDR3 is TGTGCCAGTAGTAAGGGACAGCACACTGGAAACACCATATATTTT. Protein product: CASSKGQHTGNTIYF.

This chain connects TRBV13 to TRBJ2-1; 14 positions agree with TRBD2. The germline V gene has CDR1 PRHDT and CDR2 FYEKMQ (reference sequence). Germline trimming cut 5 bases from V and 8 bases from J; bases unmatched to any gene: 8. The CDR3 sequence is 16 residues long. DNA of the CDR3: TGTGCCAGCAGCCACAAGGGACTAGCGGGAGAGGATGAGCAGTTCTTC. This encodes CASSHKGLAGEDEQFF.

The chain has TRBV18 and TRBJ2-5, with TRBD1 as a possible D gene (6 bases). Trimming stripped 0 bases from V and 7 bases from J, with 15 bases between. Germline V lookup: CDR1 KGHSH, CDR2 LQKENI. The CDR3 has 15 residues. CDR3 coding DNA: TGTGCCAGCTCACCACCTGAACAGGCCAGGGGGACCCAGTACTTC. This translates into CASSPPEQARGTQYF.

V and J are TRBV19 and TRBJ1-2; TRBD1 is a possible D gene (6 bases). This CDR3 is 13 amino acids long. Germline V lookup: CDR1 LNHDA, CDR2 SQIVND (reference sequence). Trimming cost V 3 bases and J 7 bases, with 12 bases left between them. In nucleotides, the CDR3 is TGTGCCAGTAGTATGCCGGGGGCATTTGGCTACACCTTC. Translation gives CASSMPGAFGYTF.

This sequence joins TRBV6-5 and TRBJ1-2, with a tentative D call TRBD1 (5 bases). CDR1 is MNHEY, CDR2 SVGAGI, per germline. This CDR3 contains 15 residues. V was pared by 0 bases and J by 8 bases, with 16 bases between. The CDR3 loop reads CASSYSRQRVWGYTF. The CDR3 DNA reads as TGTGCCAGCAGTTACTCCCGACAGAGGGTGTGGGGCTACACCTTC.

The chain carries TRBV5-4 and TRBJ1-1, with unresolved D. The length of the CDR3 is 14 residues. The germline CDR1 and CDR2 sequences are SGHNT and YYREEE (reference sequence). V lost 5 bases to trimming and J lost 0 bases, with 11 bases between them. CDR3 coding DNA: TGTGCCAGCAGGCCCGACCTTATGAACACTGAAGCTTTCTTT. It is translated as CASRPDLMNTEAFF.

The chain links TRBV7-2 to TRBJ2-5; 9 positions agree with TRBD2. The trim removed 5 bases at V and 4 bases at J, leaving 8 bases unmatched. The length of the CDR3 is 15 residues. Germline assignment: CDR1 SGHTA and CDR2 FQGNSA. CDR3 nucleotide sequence: TGTGCCAGCAGCCCAGGGACTAGCCGTGCAGAGACCCAGTACTTC. It is translated as CASSPGTSRAETQYF.

This clone was seen only once. The chain recombines TRBV9 with TRBJ2-5, with D hard to call. Per the germline V gene, CDR1 is SGDLS and CDR2 is YYNGEE. V was clipped by 3 bases and J by 3 bases, with 3 bases between them. The CDR3 loop spans 11 amino acids. The CDR3 coding sequence is TGTGCCAGCAGCGCAGAAGAGACCCAGTACTTC. Translation: CASSAEETQYF. The full variable domain, rest sourced from reference TRBV9 and TRBJ2-5, is DSGVTQTPKHLITATGQRVTLRCSPRSGDLSVYWYQQSLDQGLQFLIQYYNGEERAKGNILERFSAQQFPDLHSELNLSSLELGDSALYFCASSAEETQYFGPGTRLLVL.

This chain links TRBV7-6 with TRBJ1-2; 7 positions match TRBD1. V dropped 5 bases and J dropped 8; count of bases not matched to a gene: 11. CDR3 length equals 14 residues. The germline gives CDR1 SGHVS, CDR2 FNYEAQ. The CDR3 loop is CASSASTGPGGYTF. CDR3 nucleotide sequence: TGTGCCAGCAGCGCCTCGACAGGGCCAGGAGGCTACACCTTC.